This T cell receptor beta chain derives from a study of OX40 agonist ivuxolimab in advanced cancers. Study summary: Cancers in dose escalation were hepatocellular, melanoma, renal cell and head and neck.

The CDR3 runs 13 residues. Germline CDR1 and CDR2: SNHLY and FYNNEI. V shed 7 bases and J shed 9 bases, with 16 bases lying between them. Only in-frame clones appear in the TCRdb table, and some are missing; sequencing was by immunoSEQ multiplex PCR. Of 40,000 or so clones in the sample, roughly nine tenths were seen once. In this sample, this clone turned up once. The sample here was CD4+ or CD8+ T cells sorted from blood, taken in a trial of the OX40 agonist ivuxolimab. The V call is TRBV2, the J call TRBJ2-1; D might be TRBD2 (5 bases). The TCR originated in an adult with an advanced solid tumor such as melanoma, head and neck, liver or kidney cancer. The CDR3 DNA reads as TGTGCCAGCAACCGAAAGGAAGGAGGTGAGCAGTTCTTC. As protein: CASNRKEGGEQFF.